This TCR beta chain was identified in a study of T cell repertoires in cytomegalovirus infection. Study-level background: Shared public TCR beta signatures pointed to both CMV infection and a matching HLA type.

The study's findings and limits: Clonotypes of TCR beta that were HLA-C-restricted and CMV-specific dominated the ex vivo response.

Regarding this clonotype: Its antigen is still unknown.

V was shortened by 2 bases and J by 1 base, with 17 bases between the two germline ends. From germline, CDR1 is SEHNR and CDR2 FQNEAQ (reference sequence). CDR3 length: 17 amino acids. Each CDR3 protein is one row after TCRdb ran MiXCR on the reads. The table lists around 450,000 distinct CDR3 sequences, approximately 31% of them singletons, with roughly 13% in the top ten. This sequence originates from a human donor in good health (CMV status not recorded). Some clones in this sample may be carry-over from other donors' samples. Sample: PBMCs. V usage is TRBV7-9 and J usage is TRBJ1-1; D unresolved. CDR3 amino acids: CASSLLSIGRPNTEAFF. The CDR3 nucleotides are TGTGCCAGCAGCTTACTATCCATAGGGCGGCCGAACACTGAAGCTTTCTTT.